This TCR beta chain derives from a study of molecular identifiers for immune sequencing clone quantification (dated by TCRdb to the late 2010s). Describing the broader study: For a replicate experiment, the RNA from either 20,000 or 100,000 naive CD8 T cells was divided into five aliquots, and four of those aliquots went on to sequencing. The study was a methods study using CD8 T cells to benchmark molecular-identifier clustering-based TCR repertoire sequencing (MIDCIRS) and TCR RNA copy counting.

CDR3 length: 15 amino acids, cysteine to phenylalanine. This entry keeps only the CDR3 DNA: 45 bases, framed from base 1. V is cut by 3 bases and J by 2 bases, and the space between the germline ends is 13 bases. In the germline V gene (reference sequence), CDR1 corresponds to SGHNT and CDR2 to YYREEE. Libraries of naive CD8 T cells were built from around 20,000 to 1,000,000 sorted cells, with 10%, 30% or 50% of the purified RNA used. Naive CD8 T cells, defined as CD8+CD4-CCR7+CD45RA+, were FACS-sorted into RLT Plus buffer on a BD FACSAria II. Detection sensitivity was tested by spiking Jurkat RNA equal to over 8 TCR copies' worth into samples containing about 20,000-1,100,000 naive CD8 T cells. CD8 T cells were enriched using RosetteSep CD8+ T Cell Enrichment Cocktail and Ficoll-Paque, and the enriched cells then underwent ACK red cell lysis. Library prep was done by PCR. Sequencing relied on an Illumina HiSeq 4000. Bulk TCR libraries were generated as previously described, with the TCR primers listed in Table S5 used. Total RNA was purified with the Qiagen AllPrep DNA/RNA kit. Reads from multiple sequencing runs of the same library were pooled before analysis. The original methods were these. Reads were retained only if an exact TCR constant sequence was present, and the retained reads were trimmed to 150 nt and grouped according to their 12-nt molecular barcodes. Reads in each barcode group were sub-clustered using a 15% Levenshtein threshold, and a quality-weighted consensus sequence was built for each RNA molecule. Non-functional sequences were discarded, and so were lower-count sequences lying one edit away from another sequence. Based on fitting two negative binomial distributions, any barcode sub-cluster with under 20% of the maximum read count was discarded. Starting from the raw public reads, TCRdb applied fastp trimming at Q25, assembled clones with MiXCR and retained in-frame beta chains. CDR3 protein sequences are deduplicated, and each keeps its most common genes and DNA. The V and J calls reflect TCRdb's pipeline rather than the authors' work. The table for this sample lists over 55,000 distinct CDR3 sequences; about a sixth of them were counted only once. The ten largest clones represent 1.3% to 1.5% of the sample.

This clonotype has ten or more counts. It lacks a known antigen. No base-level quality is on record; no much larger clone is a single base apart. The full study reports these points: Modeling indicated around 3 TCR RNA copies recovered per cell, compared with around 9.8 by digital PCR, which implies a capture efficiency of around 30%. In CMV-specific effector cells, over 99% of molecules were held by clones above 20 RNA copies, whereas under 1% of molecules were held by such clones in naive cells. Even against a background of about a million naive CD8 T cells, spiked-in Jurkat TCR RNA amounting to a single cell's worth was reported to be detectable. When barcode sub-clustering was left out, chimeric consensus sequences inflated TCR diversity, with chimeras reaching as high as 47%. Spiked-in Jurkat TCR RNA (approximately 10 copies' worth), which is not part of the donor repertoire, was contained in the naive libraries. Identical TCR molecules sharing a barcode could cause highly expanded clone sizes to be underestimated.

Sequenced: naive CD8+ T cells from blood, with Jurkat cell RNA spiked in. Read against the paper, the sample's cell subset or site label means: FACS-sorted CD8+CD4-CCR7+CD45RA+ naive T cells. The rearrangement combines TRBV5-4 with TRBJ2-3; the D region possibly corresponds to TRBD2 (6 bases align). The sequence derives from a human donor in good health. Some libraries in this study had Jurkat cell RNA spiked in. The CDR3 corresponds to CASSSGDSPTDTQYF. The DNA sequence follows: TGTGCCAGCAGCTCGGGGGACTCCCCCACAGATACGCAGTATTTT.